What follows is one T cell receptor beta chain and its context. The data are from a study of blood T cell repertoires in COVID-19. The CDR3 is 14 residues long. From germline, CDR1 is LNHDA and CDR2 SQIVND (reference sequence). V gave up 6 bases and J gave up 4 bases; unmatched junction bases: 6. Profiling relied on immunoSEQ multiplex PCR, and the TCRdb table lists in-frame clones only, not all of them. Of under 200,000 clones in the sample, about 87% were seen once. This chain joins TRBV19 and TRBJ1-5, with TRBD1 matching over 7 bases. This TCR was recovered from a man between 60 and 75 years old with COVID-19, enrolled during active disease. The sample consisted of peripheral blood. CDR3 loop: CASRTGLWNQPQHF. The CDR3 bases are TGTGCCAGTAGGACAGGGTTATGGAATCAGCCCCAGCATTTT.